This T cell receptor beta chain was identified in a study of T-cell memory formation after mild COVID-19. Whole-study results and caveats: Second-wave clones that peaked on day 37 lacked confirmed SARS-CoV-2 specificity. CD4+ contracting clones were mainly CM and EM; CD8+ ones, EMRA. Day 15 to 85 contractors were CD4/CD8 balanced; later expanders leaned CD4+.

Constant-segment primers were used for 5'RACE, and the resulting TCR alpha and TCR beta cDNA libraries carried sample barcodes and UMIs. TCRdb fed the 5' RACE reads into MiXCR, producing one record per CDR3 protein. The sample holds more than 300,000 distinct CDR3 sequences; roughly an eighth are singletons and the top ten take around 23%. For this clonotype: Its antigen is undetermined.

The source is a young man who had mild COVID-19 (a few samples of this study predate the infection). Cell type and time point are not known. The specimen was PBMCs or a T cell subset sorted from them (not recorded which).

The CDR3 is CSARDSGTGQETQYF. DNA for the CDR3: TGCAGTGCTAGAGATAGCGGGACAGGGCAAGAGACCCAGTACTTC. The chain links TRBV20-1 to TRBJ2-5; a weak D match, TRBD1 (9 bases). CDR3 size: 15 residues. The V gene lost 0 bases and the J gene lost 2 bases, with 13 bases spanning the gap. Germline loops: CDR1 DFQATT, CDR2 SNEGSKA (reference sequence).